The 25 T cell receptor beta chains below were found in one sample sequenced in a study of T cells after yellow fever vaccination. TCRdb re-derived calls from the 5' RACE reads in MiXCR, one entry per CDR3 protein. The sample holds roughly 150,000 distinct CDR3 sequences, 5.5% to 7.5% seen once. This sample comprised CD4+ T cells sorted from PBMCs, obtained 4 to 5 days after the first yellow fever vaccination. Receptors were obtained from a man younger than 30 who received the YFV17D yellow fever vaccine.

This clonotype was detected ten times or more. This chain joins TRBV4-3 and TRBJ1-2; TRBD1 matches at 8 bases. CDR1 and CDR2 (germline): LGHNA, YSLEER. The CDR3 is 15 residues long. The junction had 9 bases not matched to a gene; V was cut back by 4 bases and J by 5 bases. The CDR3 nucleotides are TGCGCCAGCAGCCCTGGTCAGGGGGCAGGGTATGGCTACACCTTC. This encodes CASSPGQGAGYGYTF.

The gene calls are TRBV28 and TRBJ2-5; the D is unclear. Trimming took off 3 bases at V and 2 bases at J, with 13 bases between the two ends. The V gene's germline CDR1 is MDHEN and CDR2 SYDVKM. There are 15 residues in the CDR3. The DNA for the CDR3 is TGTGCCAGCAGTTTTTTATCACGCCCTCAAGAGACCCAGTACTTC. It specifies CASSFLSRPQETQYF.

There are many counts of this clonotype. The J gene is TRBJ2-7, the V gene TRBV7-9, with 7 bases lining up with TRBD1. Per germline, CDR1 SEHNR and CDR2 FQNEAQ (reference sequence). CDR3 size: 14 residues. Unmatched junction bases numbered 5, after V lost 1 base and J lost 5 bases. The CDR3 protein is CASSLGAGGNEQYF. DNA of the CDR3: TGTGCCAGCAGCTTAGGGGCAGGGGGAAACGAGCAGTACTTC.

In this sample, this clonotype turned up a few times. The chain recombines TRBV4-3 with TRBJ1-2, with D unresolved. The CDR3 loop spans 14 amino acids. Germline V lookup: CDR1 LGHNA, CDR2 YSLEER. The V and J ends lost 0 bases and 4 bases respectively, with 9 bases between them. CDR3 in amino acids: CASSQDLGSYGYTF. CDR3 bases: TGCGCCAGCAGCCAAGATTTGGGCTCCTATGGCTACACCTTC.

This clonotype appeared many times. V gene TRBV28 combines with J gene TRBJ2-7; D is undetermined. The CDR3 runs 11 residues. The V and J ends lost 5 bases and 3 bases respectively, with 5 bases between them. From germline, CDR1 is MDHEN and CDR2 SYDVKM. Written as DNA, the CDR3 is TGTGCCAGCAGTCAGAACTACGAGCAGTACGTC. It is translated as CASSQNYEQYV.

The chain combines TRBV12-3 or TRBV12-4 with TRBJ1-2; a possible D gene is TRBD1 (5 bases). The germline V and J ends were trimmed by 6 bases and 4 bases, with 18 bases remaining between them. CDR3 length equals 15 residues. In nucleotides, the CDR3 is TGTGCCAGCAGCATCAGACAGTGGGCTGGCTATGGCTACACCTTC. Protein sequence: CASSIRQWAGYGYTF.

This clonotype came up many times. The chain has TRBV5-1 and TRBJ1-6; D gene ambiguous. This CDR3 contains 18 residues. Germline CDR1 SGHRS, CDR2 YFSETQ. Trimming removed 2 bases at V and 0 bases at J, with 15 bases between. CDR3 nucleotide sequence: TGCGCCAGCAGCTTTAGGACTTCGGAGAGCTCCTATAATTCACCCCTCCACTTT. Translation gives CASSFRTSESSYNSPLHF.

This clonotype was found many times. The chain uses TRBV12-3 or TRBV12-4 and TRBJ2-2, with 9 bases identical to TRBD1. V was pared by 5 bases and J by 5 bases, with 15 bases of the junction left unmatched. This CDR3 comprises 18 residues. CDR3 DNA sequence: TGTGCCAGCAGTCCCACTCCCTACAGGGGGCGCGGGACCGGGGAGCTGTTTTTT. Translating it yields CASSPTPYRGRGTGELFF.

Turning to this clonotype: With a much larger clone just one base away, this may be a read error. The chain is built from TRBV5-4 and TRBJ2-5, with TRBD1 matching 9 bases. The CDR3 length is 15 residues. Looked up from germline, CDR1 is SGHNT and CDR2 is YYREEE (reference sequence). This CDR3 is CASSHPGQGREIQYF. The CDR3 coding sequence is TGTGCCAGCAGCCATCCGGGACAGGGAAGAGAGATCCAGTACTTC.

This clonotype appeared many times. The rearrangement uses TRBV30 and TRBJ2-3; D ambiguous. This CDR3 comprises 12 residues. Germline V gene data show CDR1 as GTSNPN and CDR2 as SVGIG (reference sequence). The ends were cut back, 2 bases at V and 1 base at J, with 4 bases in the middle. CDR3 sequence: CAWSTGTDTQYF. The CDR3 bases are TGTGCCTGGAGTACAGGCACAGATACGCAGTATTTT.

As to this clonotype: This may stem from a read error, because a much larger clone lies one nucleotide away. CDR3 nucleotide sequence: TGCAGCGTTGACCCCGGGGCGAGTGAGACCCAGTACTTC. Protein sequence: CSVDPGASETQYF. The V and J genes are TRBV29-1 and TRBJ2-5; possibly TRBD1 or TRBD2 for D (5 bases each). This CDR3 spans 13 amino acids. Trimming cost V 3 bases and J 5 bases, with 13 bases left between them. Germline-derived CDR1 and CDR2 are SQVTM and ANQGSEA.

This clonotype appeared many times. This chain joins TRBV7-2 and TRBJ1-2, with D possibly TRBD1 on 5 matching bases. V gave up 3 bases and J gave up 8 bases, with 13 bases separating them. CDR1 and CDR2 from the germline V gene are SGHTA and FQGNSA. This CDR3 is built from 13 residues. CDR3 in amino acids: CASSFNDQGGYTF. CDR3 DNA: TGTGCCAGCAGCTTCAACGATCAGGGCGGCTACACCTTC. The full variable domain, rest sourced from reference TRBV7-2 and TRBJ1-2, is GAGVSQSPSNKVTEKGKDVELRCDPISGHTALYWYRQSLGQGLEFLIYFQGNSAPDKSGLPSDRFSAERTGGSVSTLTIQRTQQEDSAVYLCASSFNDQGGYTFGSGTRLTVV.

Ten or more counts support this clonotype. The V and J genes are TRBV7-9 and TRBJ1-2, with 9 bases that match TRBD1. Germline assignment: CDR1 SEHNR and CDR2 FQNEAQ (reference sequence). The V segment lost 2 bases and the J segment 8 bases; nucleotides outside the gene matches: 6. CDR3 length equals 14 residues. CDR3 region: CASSLLGQGNGYTF. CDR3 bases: TGTGCCAGCAGCTTATTGGGACAGGGCAACGGCTACACCTTC.

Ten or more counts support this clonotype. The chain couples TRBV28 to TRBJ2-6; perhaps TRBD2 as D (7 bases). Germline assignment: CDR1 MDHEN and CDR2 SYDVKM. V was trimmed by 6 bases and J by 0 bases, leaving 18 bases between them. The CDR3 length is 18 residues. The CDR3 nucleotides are TGTGCCAGCAGGAAGGGAGGGACAACCCACTCTGGGGCCAACGTCCTGACTTTC. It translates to CASRKGGTTHSGANVLTF. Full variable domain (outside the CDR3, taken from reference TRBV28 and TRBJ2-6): DVKVTQSSRYLVKRTGEKVFLECVQDMDHENMFWYRQDPGLGLRLIYFSYDVKMKEKGDIPEGYSVSREKKERFSLILESASTNQTSMYLCASRKGGTTHSGANVLTFGAGSRLTVL.

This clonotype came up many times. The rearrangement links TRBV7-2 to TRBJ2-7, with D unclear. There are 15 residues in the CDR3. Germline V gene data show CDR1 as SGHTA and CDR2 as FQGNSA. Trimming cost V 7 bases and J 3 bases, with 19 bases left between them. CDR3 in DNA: TGTGCCAGCACCGTCCGAGAAGGCGCGTTCTACGAGCAGTACTTC. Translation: CASTVREGAFYEQYF.

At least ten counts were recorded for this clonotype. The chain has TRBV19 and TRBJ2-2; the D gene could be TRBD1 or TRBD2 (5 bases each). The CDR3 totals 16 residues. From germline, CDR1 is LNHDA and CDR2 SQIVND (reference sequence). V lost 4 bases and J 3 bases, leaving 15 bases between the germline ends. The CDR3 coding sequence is TGTGCCAGTAGTAGGGGGACGCTGAGGGACACCGGGGAGCTGTTTTTT. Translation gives CASSRGTLRDTGELFF.

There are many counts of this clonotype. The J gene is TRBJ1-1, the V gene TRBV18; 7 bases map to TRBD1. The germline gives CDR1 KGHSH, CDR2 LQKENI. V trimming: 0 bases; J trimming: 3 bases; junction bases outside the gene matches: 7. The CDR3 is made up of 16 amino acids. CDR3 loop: CASSPPSPGGYTEAFF. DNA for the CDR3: TGTGCCAGCTCACCACCCTCACCAGGGGGTTACACTGAAGCTTTCTTT.

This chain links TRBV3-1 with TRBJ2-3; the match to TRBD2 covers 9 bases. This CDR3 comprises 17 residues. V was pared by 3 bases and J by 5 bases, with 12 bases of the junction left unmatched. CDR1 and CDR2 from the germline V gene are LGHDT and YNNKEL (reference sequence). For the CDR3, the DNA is TGTGCCAGCAGCCAGCCCCCCCTAGCGGGGAAGGGAGATACGCAGTATTTT. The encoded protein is CASSQPPLAGKGDTQYF.

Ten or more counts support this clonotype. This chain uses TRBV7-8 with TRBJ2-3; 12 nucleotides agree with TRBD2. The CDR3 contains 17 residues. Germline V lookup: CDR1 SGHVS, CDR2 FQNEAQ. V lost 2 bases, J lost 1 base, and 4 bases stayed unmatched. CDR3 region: CASSLWASGGGTDTQYF. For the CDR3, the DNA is TGTGCCAGCAGCTTATGGGCTAGCGGGGGGGGCACAGATACGCAGTATTTT.

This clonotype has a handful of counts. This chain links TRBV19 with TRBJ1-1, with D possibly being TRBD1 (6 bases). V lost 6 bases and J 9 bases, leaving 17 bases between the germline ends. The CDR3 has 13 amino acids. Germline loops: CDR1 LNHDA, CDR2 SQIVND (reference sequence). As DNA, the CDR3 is TGTGCCAGTAGCCCGGACAGCACTAATAAAGCTTTCTTT. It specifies CASSPDSTNKAFF.

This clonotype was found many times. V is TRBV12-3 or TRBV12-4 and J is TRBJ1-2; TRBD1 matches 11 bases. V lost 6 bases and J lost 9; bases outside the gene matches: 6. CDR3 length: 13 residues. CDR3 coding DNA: TGTGCCAGCAGAAGTGGGACAGGGGGAAGCTACACCTTC. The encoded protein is CASRSGTGGSYTF.

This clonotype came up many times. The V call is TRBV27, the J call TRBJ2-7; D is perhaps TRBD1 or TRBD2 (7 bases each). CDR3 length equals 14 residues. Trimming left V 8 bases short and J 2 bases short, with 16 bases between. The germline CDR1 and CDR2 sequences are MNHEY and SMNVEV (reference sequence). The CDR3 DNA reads TGTGCCAGCTCTTCCGGGGGGACAGCCTACGAGCAGTACTTC. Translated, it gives CASSSGGTAYEQYF.

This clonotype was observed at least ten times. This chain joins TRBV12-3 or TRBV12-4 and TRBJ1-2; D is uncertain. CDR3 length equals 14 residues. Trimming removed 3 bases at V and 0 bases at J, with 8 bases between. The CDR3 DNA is TGTGCCAGCAGTTTTTCAGGTTCTAACTATGGCTACACCTTC. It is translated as CASSFSGSNYGYTF.

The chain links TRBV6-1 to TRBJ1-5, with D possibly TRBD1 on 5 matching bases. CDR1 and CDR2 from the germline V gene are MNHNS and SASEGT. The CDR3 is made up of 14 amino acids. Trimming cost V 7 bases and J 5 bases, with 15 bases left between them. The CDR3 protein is CASMSGQRHQPQHF. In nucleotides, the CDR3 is TGTGCCAGCATGTCCGGACAAAGGCATCAGCCCCAGCATTTT.

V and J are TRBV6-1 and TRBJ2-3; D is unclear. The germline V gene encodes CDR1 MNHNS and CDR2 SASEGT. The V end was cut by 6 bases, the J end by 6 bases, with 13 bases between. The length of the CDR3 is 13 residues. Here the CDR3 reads CASRLRARDTQYF. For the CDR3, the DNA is TGTGCCAGCAGACTACGGGCTCGCGATACGCAGTATTTT.